This T cell receptor beta chain is drawn from a study of shared clonotypes between healthy human individuals. General study points: The study generally estimated greater richness for naive than memory subsets.

CDR3 length equals 14 residues. V lost 0 bases and J lost 6, with 11 bases in between. Germline V lookup: CDR1 SGHRS, CDR2 YFSETQ. In the case of this clone: Its target is not known. Other DNA variants within this sample encode the same CDR3.

Libraries were prepared by immunoSEQ multiplex PCR; TCRdb keeps only in-frame clonotypes and omits some of them. The sample holds over a million clones, over 95% seen once. Partitioning of CD4+ cells yielded a CD45RA+ naive subset and a CD45RA-negative memory subset. The clonotype originates from a man under 40 in good health. The chain employs TRBV5-1 and TRBJ2-3; no firm D call. Source material: naive CD4+ T cells sorted from blood. Subset noted: CD45RA+ positively selected. The CDR3 DNA sequence: TGCGCCAGCAGCTTGGACATCCCCACGGATACGCAGTATTTT. This encodes CASSLDIPTDTQYF.